This T cell receptor (beta chain) appears in the sequencing data of a study of blood T cells in healthy people across ages. Sample-barcoded 5' priming and a J-beta primer mix drove a second PCR of about 6 to 12 cycles. TCRdb ran MiXCR on the 5' RACE reads and lists one entry per CDR3 protein. Seen here are over 450,000 distinct CDR3 sequences, 20% to 30% observed once, and the top ten hold around 10%. This CDR3 contains 14 residues. V lost 7 bases and J lost 8; bases outside the gene matches: 11. Germline CDR1 reads MNHEY; CDR2 reads SVGEGT. These same records also appear under a second study, on T cells of mothers and their children.

The sequence was collected from a boy aged 5 to 17 in good health. Material for sequencing was blood. This chain connects TRBV6-2 or TRBV6-3 to TRBJ2-1, with 7 bases aligning to TRBD2. In DNA form, the CDR3 reads TGTGCCAGCACCCGTCGGGACTATGAAGATGAGCAGTTCTTC. This codes for CASTRRDYEDEQFF.